This T cell receptor (beta chain) was recorded in a study of preoperative IRX-2 immunotherapy in early breast cancer (dated by TCRdb to about 2019). Library construction relied on the immunoSEQ multiplex PCR assay. Drawn from immuneACCESS, this table holds only the in-frame rearrangements with V and J called that TCRdb kept. Clones are partly lost; checked studies trace under half to an unresolved V gene and leave the rest unexplained. This sample is represented by 25,000 to 30,000 clones; almost 90% of them were singletons. The ten most abundant clones make up approximately 10% of the sample. The V end gives up 4 bases and the J end 2 bases, leaving 8 bases in the junction not matched to a gene. The cysteine opens and the phenylalanine closes a CDR3 of 17 amino acids. Left in the record is the CDR3 DNA by itself, 51 bases read in frame from the first base. For CDR1 and CDR2, the germline V gene lists SGDLS and YYNGEE.

The sample's treatment or condition label, decoded: preoperative locoregional IRX-2 cytokine immunotherapy. The samples were obtained from a phase Ib study that tested preoperative, locoregional IRX-2 cytokine immunotherapy designed to prime immune responses. Before surgery, IRX-2 was given to the donors, who were patients with early-stage breast cancer. Of note for this clone: Its antigen is still unknown. No base qualities exist here, and no much larger clone lies one base off it.

This receptor was obtained from a human donor with breast cancer. This sample was obtained from a patient treated with IRX-2 immunotherapy. Here the chain combines TRBV9 and TRBJ2-3; TRBD2 aligns with 12 central bases. CDR3 protein: CASSTRLAGASTDTQYF. The sequenced DNA is TGTGCCAGCAGCACCAGACTAGCGGGAGCCTCCACAGATACGCAGTATTTT.